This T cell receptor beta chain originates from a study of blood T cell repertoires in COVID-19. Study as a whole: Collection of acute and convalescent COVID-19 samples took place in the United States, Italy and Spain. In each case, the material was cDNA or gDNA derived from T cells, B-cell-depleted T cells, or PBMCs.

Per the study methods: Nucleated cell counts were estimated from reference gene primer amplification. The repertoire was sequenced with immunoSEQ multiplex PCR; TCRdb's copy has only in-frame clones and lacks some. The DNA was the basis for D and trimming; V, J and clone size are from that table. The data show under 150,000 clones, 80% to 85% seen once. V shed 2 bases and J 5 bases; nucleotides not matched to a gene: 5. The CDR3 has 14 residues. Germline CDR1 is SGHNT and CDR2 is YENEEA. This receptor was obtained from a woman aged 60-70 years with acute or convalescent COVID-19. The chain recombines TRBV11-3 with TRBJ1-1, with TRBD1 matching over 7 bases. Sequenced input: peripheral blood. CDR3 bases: TGTGCCAGCAGCTTAACACAGGGGCTGACTGAAGCTTTCTTT. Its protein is CASSLTQGLTEAFF.